Following are 19 T cell receptor beta chains from one sample sequenced in a study of T-cell reconstitution after alpha-beta-depleted transplantation in children. Unique molecular identifiers were used in preparing the TCRbeta library. Each CDR3 protein gets one entry after TCRdb re-called the PCR reads with MiXCR. This table has about 110,000 distinct CDR3 sequences, roughly 23% appearing once. The sequencing used PBMCs, mostly from graft donor cells, collected 180 days after TCRalphabeta/CD19-depleted stem cell transplant. Source of these receptors: a male patient aged 2 to 9 who had a stem cell transplant for chronic granulomatous disease, so the T cells may come from the graft donor.

The sample holds a few counts of this clonotype. V is TRBV7-3 and J is TRBJ2-1; 7 bases fit TRBD2. Germline loops: CDR1 SGHTA, CDR2 FQGTGA. V shed 2 bases, J shed 16 bases, and the junction held 8 bases outside the gene matches. The CDR3 runs 12 residues. The CDR3, as DNA: TGTGCCAGCAGCTTACCCGGACTAGTTATCTTCTTC. Translated, it gives CASSLPGLVIFF.

V is TRBV10-1 and J is TRBJ1-4, with no clear D. V was trimmed by 4 bases and J by 4 bases, leaving 7 bases between them. CDR1 is WNHNN and CDR2 is SYGVQD in the germline V gene (reference sequence). CDR3 length: 13 residues. In nucleotides, the CDR3 is TGCGCCAGCAGTGGTCAGCTTAATGAAAAACTGTTTTTT. Residues: CASSGQLNEKLFF.

V is TRBV29-1 and J is TRBJ2-3, with D possibly matching TRBD1 (6 bases). Germline V gives CDR1 SQVTM, CDR2 ANQGSEA. The CDR3 is 13 amino acids. V lost 5 bases to trimming and J lost 2 bases, with 11 bases between them. As DNA, the CDR3 is TGCAGCGTTCGTCAGGGGCCCACAGATACGCAGTATTTT. Translating gives CSVRQGPTDTQYF.

The chain recombines TRBV9 with TRBJ2-7; 13 bases fit TRBD2. This CDR3 has 15 residues. CDR1 and CDR2 from the germline V gene are SGDLS and YYNGEE. With 4 bases clipped from V and 2 bases from J, the junction kept 3 bases outside the gene matches. CDR3 nucleotides: TGTGCCAGCAGCACGGGACTAGCGGGACCCTACGAGCAGTACTTC. Translation gives CASSTGLAGPYEQYF.

The chain carries TRBV5-1 and TRBJ2-7, with TRBD1 identical over 10 bases. The V gene end was trimmed by 3 bases and the J gene end by 4 bases; junction bases not matched to a gene: 7. This CDR3 region has 15 residues. CDR1 is SGHRS and CDR2 is YFSETQ in the germline V gene. The CDR3 here is CASSSTGGVGYEQYF. The CDR3 nucleotides are TGCGCCAGCAGCTCGACAGGGGGCGTGGGGTACGAGCAGTACTTC.

The V and J genes are TRBV18 and TRBJ1-6; D is unclear. Trimming left V 3 bases short and J 10 bases short, with 13 bases between. CDR1 is KGHSH, CDR2 LQKENI, per germline. This CDR3 is 14 amino acids long. CDR3 DNA sequence: TGTGCCAGCTCACCCGGCATTGAGAAATCACCCCTCCACTTT. Encoded protein: CASSPGIEKSPLHF.

This clonotype was observed many times. The J gene is TRBJ2-3, the V gene TRBV12-3 or TRBV12-4; 9 nucleotides agree with TRBD2. With V trimmed by 6 bases and J by 1 base, 5 bases remained unmatched. The CDR3 runs 15 residues. The chain's CDR3 is CASSKGTSRTDTQYF. CDR3 nucleotides: TGTGCCAGCAGCAAAGGGACTAGCCGCACAGATACGCAGTATTTT.

This clonotype appeared many times. V gene TRBV6-5 combines with J gene TRBJ2-2; no definite D call. This CDR3 contains 12 residues. Deletions cut 3 bases from V and 6 bases from J, with 5 bases between. Germline loops: CDR1 MNHEY, CDR2 SVGAGI. CDR3 in amino acids: CASSYNPGELFF. The CDR3 nucleotides read TGTGCCAGCAGTTATAATCCCGGGGAGCTGTTTTTT.

This clonotype was seen repeatedly, ten times or more. CDR3 residues: CSARGFKFRLPGNTEAFF. The CDR3 bases are TGCAGTGCTAGAGGCTTTAAATTCAGGCTGCCAGGGAACACTGAAGCTTTCTTT. The chain links TRBV20-1 to TRBJ1-1, with D hard to call. V was cut by 1 base and J by 1 base, with 22 bases left in between. There are 18 residues in the CDR3. Germline CDR1 DFQATT, CDR2 SNEGSKA (reference sequence).

In the case of this clonotype: A read error may account for a junction end that differs from germline. V and J are TRBV20-1 and TRBJ2-1, with 9 bases matching TRBD2. The CDR3 loop spans 12 amino acids. The germline gives CDR1 DFQATT, CDR2 SNEGSKA (reference sequence). CDR3 sequence: CSASPSPGLAGF. Here the CDR3 DNA reads TGCAGTGCTAGTCCTTCGCCGGGACTAGCAGGATTC.

This clonotype showed up just a few times. The chain combines TRBV20-1 with TRBJ2-7; D uncertain. CDR1 DFQATT and CDR2 SNEGSKA come from the germline V gene (reference sequence). The V end lost 6 bases, the J end lost 3 bases, and 15 bases lay between the germline ends. There are 13 residues in the CDR3. CDR3 sequence: CSAEAPLDYEQYF. In DNA, the CDR3 is TGCAGTGCCGAGGCCCCTTTAGACTACGAGCAGTACTTC.

V is TRBV20-1 and J is TRBJ2-7; D gene unclear. CDR3 length: 14 amino acids. Per germline, CDR1 DFQATT and CDR2 SNEGSKA (reference sequence). Trimming took 2 bases from V and 6 from J, leaving 17 bases between them. The CDR3 DNA sequence: TGCAGTGCTAGAAGGATAAATACGAGAGGCGAGCAGTACTTC. This gives the protein CSARRINTRGEQYF.

This clonotype was detected ten times or more. This chain connects TRBV5-1 to TRBJ2-2; maybe TRBD2 (5 bases). V gave up 2 bases and J gave up 6 bases, with 14 bases separating them. The germline V gene encodes CDR1 SGHRS and CDR2 YFSETQ. The CDR3 spans 15 residues. DNA of the CDR3: TGCGCCAGCAGCTTCAGCGGAGCGGACCCCGGGGAGCTGTTTTTT. This sequence encodes CASSFSGADPGELFF.

This clonotype was found many times. The chain joins TRBV5-8 to TRBJ1-5; the D is unclear. The CDR3 loop spans 15 amino acids. Trimming pared 4 bases from V and 1 base from J, leaving 12 bases between. CDR1 and CDR2 (germline): SGHTS, YDEGEE. CDR3 protein: CASSRRHNSNQPQHF. The DNA for the CDR3 is TGTGCCAGCAGCCGCCGTCATAACAGCAATCAGCCCCAGCATTTT.

This clonotype has a handful of counts. The V gene is TRBV10-3, the J gene TRBJ1-5; a possible D gene is TRBD1 (5 bases). The ends were cut back, 0 bases at V and 1 base at J, with 7 bases in the middle. The CDR3 is made up of 15 amino acids. The germline V gene has CDR1 ENHRY and CDR2 SYGVKD. For the CDR3, the DNA is TGTGCCATCAGTGAGTCCAGGGAGAGCAATCAGCCCCAGCATTTT. Amino acid sequence: CAISESRESNQPQHF.

This clonotype was counted between two and nine times. The rearrangement joins TRBV12-3 or TRBV12-4 to TRBJ2-7; 8 bases are a match to TRBD1. V gave up 5 bases and J gave up 4 bases; unmatched junction bases: 7. This CDR3 is built from 14 residues. This chain's CDR3 is CASSPGQGPYEQYF. The CDR3, as DNA: TGTGCCAGCAGTCCAGGACAGGGCCCTTACGAGCAGTACTTC.

V is TRBV12-3 or TRBV12-4 and J is TRBJ2-5; 7 bases fit TRBD1. CDR3 length: 12 amino acids. Trimming at V came to 5 bases and at J to 5 bases, leaving 2 bases not matched to a gene. For the CDR3, the DNA is TGTGCCAGCAGTGACAGGGCGGAGACCCAGTACTTC. Its protein is CASSDRAETQYF.

This clonotype appeared many times. The rearrangement links TRBV24-1 to TRBJ2-2, with D unresolved. Germline CDR1 and CDR2: KGHDR and SFDVKD. This CDR3 has 13 amino acids. With 5 bases removed from V and 8 bases from J, the gap between germline ends came to 11 bases. CDR3 DNA sequence: TGTGCCACCAGTGGCCTCCTCCCAGGGGAGCTGTTTTTT. It encodes CATSGLLPGELFF.

This clonotype has at least ten counts. The rearrangement uses TRBV6-5 and TRBJ2-5, with TRBD2 matching 9 bases. J gave up 6 bases and V 0 bases, and 8 bases lay outside the gene matches. The CDR3 totals 16 residues. Germline V gene data show CDR1 as MNHEY and CDR2 as SVGAGI. The CDR3 DNA follows: TGTGCCAGCAGTTACTCGATGCGGGGGGGCCAGAAGACCCAGTACTTC. It encodes CASSYSMRGGQKTQYF.